This note documents a single T cell receptor (beta chain) sequence. This specimen comes from a study of blood T cell repertoires in COVID-19. Study in general: Sample material is recorded as cDNA or gDNA derived from T cells, B-cell-depleted T cells, or PBMCs.

Clones were sequenced by immunoSEQ multiplex PCR, and TCRdb holds only the in-frame ones, with some missing. The sample lists more than 300,000 clones; about 90% were seen once. This CDR3 has 13 residues. Trimming cost V 7 bases and J 4 bases, with 11 bases left between them. Germline V gives CDR1 LNHDA, CDR2 SQIVND (reference sequence). The sequenced sample consisted of peripheral blood. The TCR originated in a woman under 30 who had recovered from COVID-19. The chain recombines TRBV19 with TRBJ2-1, with a possible D match to TRBD2 (5 bases). CDR3 in amino acids: CASNLAGYNEQFF. CDR3 nucleotides: TGTGCCAGTAACCTGGCGGGTTACAATGAGCAGTTCTTC.